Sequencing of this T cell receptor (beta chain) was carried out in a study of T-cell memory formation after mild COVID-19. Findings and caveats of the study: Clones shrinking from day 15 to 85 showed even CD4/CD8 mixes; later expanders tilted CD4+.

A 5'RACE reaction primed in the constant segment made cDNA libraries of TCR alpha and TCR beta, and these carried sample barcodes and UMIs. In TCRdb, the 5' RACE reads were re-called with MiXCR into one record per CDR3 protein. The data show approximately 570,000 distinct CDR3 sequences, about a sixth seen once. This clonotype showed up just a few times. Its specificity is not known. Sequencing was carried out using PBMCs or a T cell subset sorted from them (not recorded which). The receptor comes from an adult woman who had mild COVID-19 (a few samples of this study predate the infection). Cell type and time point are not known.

CDR3 bases: TGTGCCAGCAGCCCCGGGACTAGCCGTGGGGAGACCCAGTACTTC. This codes for CASSPGTSRGETQYF. This chain connects TRBV7-2 to TRBJ2-5, with 9 bases lining up with TRBD2. Germline lookup yields CDR1 SGHTA and CDR2 FQGNSA. CDR3 length equals 15 residues. Trimming took 5 bases from V and 5 from J; bases not matched to a gene: 9.